A selection of T cell receptor beta chains follows, all from one sample in a study of Graves' ophthalmopathy and Graves' hyperthyroidism. Via MiXCR, TCRdb re-called the multiplex PCR reads, giving one row per CDR3 protein. Among about 620,000 distinct CDR3 sequences listed, 22% were seen once. Specimen: peripheral blood. All receptors derive from a woman younger than 35 with stable Graves' hyperthyroidism. Some clones in this sample may be carry-over from other donors' samples. CDR3s include the opening cysteine and the closing phenylalanine or tryptophan.

v_gene	CDR3aa
TRBV30	CAWGQGVNTEAFF
TRBV7-9	CASTGTGRSPLHF
TRBV20-1	CSARENRLLAKNIKYF
TRBV28	CASSSPQDNQETQYF
TRBV5-1	CASSLSTWGYGYTF
TRBV4-1	CASSPRQFSGNTIYF
TRBV12-3/TRBV12-4	CASSPQQGARNTEAFF
TRBV28	CASSPQDSTNSPLHF
TRBV9	CASSSGRGNYGYTF
TRBV29-1	CSVEGGAGYGYTF
TRBV5-1	CASSLDRNGYTF
TRBV2	CASSEVAYGYTF
TRBV6-2/TRBV6-3	CASSYLRTSPHF
TRBV11-2	CASSLLWDRPYEQYF
TRBV10-3	CATSQENQETQYF
TRBV9	CASSSSGEAQDYGYTF
TRBV30	CAWSVQDIQYF
TRBV28	CASSHRRLAPNTEAFF
TRBV2	CASSEALAGAFGELCF
TRBV2	CASSDTRSLGEQYF
TRBV27	CASSLRLAVGELFF
TRBV29-1	CSVEKGAYSYEQYF
TRBV27	CASSDRSFSGYTF
TRBV7-9	CASSAGLAGRSYEQYF
TRBV2	CASRIGTSYTGELFF
TRBV20-1	CSAIKGVYEQYF
TRBV19	CASSRQGIIGTEAFF
TRBV12-3/TRBV12-4	CASSFFGQGEGTQYF
TRBV7-3	CASSLQGQAGGKAFF
TRBV12-3/TRBV12-4	CASSFAVLANYGYTF
TRBV20-1	CSALPPGDLTYEQYF
TRBV27	CASSDSLLETQYF
TRBV6-1	CASSGDRAWEYEQYF
TRBV7-3	CASRPDVNTADQYF
TRBV28	CASNSVNQPQHF
TRBV5-1	CASSGGVMNTEAFF
TRBV7-9	CASSFQQGSTEAFF
TRBV6-1	CASSEVGGHYGYTF
TRBV30	CAWSVLAREAFF
TRBV11-1	CASQLLWDPSRDGYTF
TRBV2	CASSEDGEGYTF
TRBV7-9	CASSRERLNTEAFF